This T cell receptor (beta chain) is from a study of cytomegalovirus exposure and HLA in healthy donors. CDR3 length: 13 residues. Germline V CDR1 and CDR2: SGHTA, FQGTGA. V was pared by 7 bases and J by 5 bases, with 2 bases of the junction left unmatched. The PCR used 60 Vbeta and 13 Jbeta primers. This table comes from immunoSEQ multiplex PCR, and its TCRdb copy is limited to in-frame clones, with some not included. The sample gives about 160,000 clones, over 60% of which show up once; approximately 2.8% is in the top ten. The specimen sequenced was PBMCs. The clonotype comes from a woman under 40 in good health and CMV-seronegative. The rearrangement uses TRBV7-3 and TRBJ1-2; 12 nucleotides match TRBD1. The CDR3 protein is CASKGQGAYGYTF. The CDR3 DNA reads as TGTGCCAGCAAGGGACAGGGGGCATATGGCTACACCTTC. The full variable domain, rest sourced from reference TRBV7-3 and TRBJ1-2, is GAGVSQTPSNKVTEKGKYVELRCDPISGHTALYWYRQSLGQGPEFLIYFQGTGAADDSGLPNDRFFAVRPEGSVSTLKIQRTERGDSAVYLCASKGQGAYGYTFGSGTRLTVV.